This T cell receptor beta chain was documented in a study of control samples from healthy donors and cancer patients. The J segment lost 4 bases and the V segment lost 1 base, leaving 6 bases of the junction unmatched. The CDR3 covers 16 residues. CDR1 is MGHRA, CDR2 YSYEKL, per germline. Repertoires were generated with immunoSEQ multiplex PCR, while TCRdb's copy carries only in-frame clones and drops some. Of 15,000 to 20,000 clones listed, more than 70% are singletons. V usage is TRBV4-1 and J usage is TRBJ2-2; the match to TRBD2 covers 7 bases. This receptor was taken from a woman in her 70s with colorectal cancer. The specimen sequenced was PBMCs. CDR3 in amino acids: CASSQGDGGGTGELFF. CDR3 coding DNA: TGCGCCAGCAGCCAAGGAGATGGGGGGGGCACCGGGGAGCTGTTTTTT.